The 17 T cell receptor beta chains presented below share a single source sample, sequenced in a study of graft-versus-host responses after intestinal transplantation. Both intraepithelial and lamina propria lymphocytes were released by processing graft tissue. Profiled with immunoSEQ multiplex PCR; TCRdb holds only in-frame clones, not every one. Of 7,500 to 9,500 clones in the sample, roughly 85% are singletons; the top ten hold about 10%. The sequenced sample was ileum tissue, obtained about 130 days after transplant. These TCRs come from a human patient who received an intestinal transplant, so some T cells may come from the graft donor.

The chain couples TRBV27 to TRBJ2-5; D remains ambiguous. The CDR3 spans 14 residues. Germline V CDR1 and CDR2: MNHEY, SMNVEV (reference sequence). V lost 4 bases, J lost 3 bases, and 12 bases lay in between. As DNA, the CDR3 is TGTGCCAGCAGTTCAGAAAGGCAGAAAGAGACCCAGTACTTC. Amino acids: CASSSERQKETQYF.

Only one count was recorded for this clone. J is TRBJ2-2 and V is TRBV7-9; no definite D call. V was shortened by 0 bases and J by 3 bases, with 11 bases between the two germline ends. The germline V gene encodes CDR1 SEHNR and CDR2 FQNEAQ (reference sequence). The length of the CDR3 is 16 residues. CDR3 region: CASSLAGRSDTGELFF. CDR3 DNA sequence: TGTGCCAGCAGCTTAGCGGGAAGGTCGGACACCGGGGAGCTGTTTTTT.

V gene TRBV7-2 combines with J gene TRBJ2-1, with a weak D call TRBD2 (5 bases). Per germline, CDR1 SGHTA and CDR2 FQGNSA. The ends were cut back, 7 bases at V and 1 base at J, with 11 bases in the middle. This CDR3 has 14 residues. Here the CDR3 reads CASTVARSYNEQFF. CDR3 in DNA: TGTGCCAGCACTGTAGCGAGGTCCTACAATGAGCAGTTCTTC.

The chain has TRBV18 and TRBJ2-3; no clear D gene. The CDR3 runs to 15 residues. Trimming left V 6 bases short and J 0 bases short, with 13 bases between. Germline loops: CDR1 KGHSH, CDR2 LQKENI. The CDR3 coding sequence is TGTGCCAGCTCTACGCGTCTAGGCAGCACAGATACGCAGTATTTT. It codes for CASSTRLGSTDTQYF.

Judged by abundance, this clone is large. The V gene is TRBV27, the J gene TRBJ1-5; perhaps TRBD1 as D (5 bases). The CDR3 runs to 13 residues. The V gene lost 5 bases and the J gene lost 9 bases, with 14 bases spanning the gap. Germline values: CDR1 MNHEY, CDR2 SMNVEV (reference sequence). This chain's CDR3 is CASSEGRIGPQHF. Written as DNA, the CDR3 is TGTGCCAGCAGTGAGGGACGTATTGGGCCCCAGCATTTT.

The V call is TRBV6-4, the J call TRBJ2-3; 10 bases align to TRBD2. The CDR3 extends over 15 amino acids. The V and J ends lost 3 bases and 4 bases, in that order; junction bases with no gene match: 4. Germline assignment: CDR1 MRHNA and CDR2 SNTAGT. CDR3 DNA sequence: TGTGCCAGCAGTGAGTCTAGCGGGGGAGCAGATACGCAGTATTTT. Residues: CASSESSGGADTQYF.

V and J are TRBV5-6 and TRBJ1-2; weak D call: TRBD1 (6 bases). Germline loops: CDR1 SGHDT, CDR2 YYEEEE. V was trimmed by 3 bases and J by 8 bases, leaving 20 bases between them. There are 15 residues in the CDR3. The DNA for the CDR3 is TGTGCCAGCAGCTACGGACAGTCTCTCATTCTGGGCTACACCTTC. Amino acids: CASSYGQSLILGYTF. The full variable domain, its missing parts supplied by reference TRBV5-6 and TRBJ1-2, is DAGVTQSPTHLIKTRGQQVTLRCSPKSGHDTVSWYQQALGQGPQFIFQYYEEEERQRGNFPDRFSGHQFPNYSSELNVNALLLGDSALYLCASSYGQSLILGYTFGSGTRLTVV.

The chain uses TRBV30 and TRBJ1-2; no firm D call. Germline V gene sequence: CDR1 GTSNPN, CDR2 SVGIG (reference sequence). CDR3 length: 11 residues. V lost 0 bases and J lost 8, with 7 bases in between. As DNA, the CDR3 is TGTGCCTGGAGTGTTTACGGGGGCTACACCTTC. Protein: CAWSVYGGYTF.

Only one count was recorded for this clone. The DNA for the CDR3 is TGTGCCAGCTCACGATACGGGGATAACACTGAAGCTTTCTTT. Protein: CASSRYGDNTEAFF. V usage is TRBV18 and J usage is TRBJ1-1; D unresolved. V lost 4 bases to trimming and J lost 2 bases, with 11 bases between them. Germline values: CDR1 KGHSH, CDR2 LQKENI. The CDR3 is 14 residues long.

CDR3 region: CASSQRFLGLAGAYEQYF. DNA of the CDR3: TGCGCCAGCAGCCAACGCTTTCTGGGACTAGCGGGGGCCTACGAGCAGTACTTC. The rearrangement joins TRBV4-1 to TRBJ2-7; 14 bases agree with TRBD2. V was pared by 2 bases and J by 2 bases, with 8 bases of the junction left unmatched. Germline-derived CDR1 and CDR2 are MGHRA and YSYEKL. The CDR3 has 18 residues.

The genes are TRBV10-3 and TRBJ1-2; no clear D. Germline V lookup: CDR1 ENHRY, CDR2 SYGVKD. Trimming took off 2 bases at V and 2 bases at J, with 27 bases between the two ends. This CDR3 has 20 residues. This chain's CDR3 is CAISEALLLFSGLLNYGYTF. As DNA, the CDR3 is TGTGCCATCAGTGAGGCTCTCTTGCTGTTTTCAGGACTTCTAAACTATGGCTACACCTTC.

The chain combines TRBV6-1 with TRBJ1-4, with TRBD1 identical over 9 bases. Germline trimming cut 7 bases from V and 7 bases from J; bases unmatched to any gene: 4. Germline CDR1 MNHNS, CDR2 SASEGT. There are 13 residues in the CDR3. CDR3 sequence reads: CASITQGAEKLFF. CDR3 bases: TGTGCCAGCATCACACAGGGGGCTGAAAAACTGTTTTTT.

The CDR3 loop reads CASSRTSGRAHEQYF. The DNA for the CDR3 is TGTGCCAGCAGCCGGACTAGCGGGAGGGCCCACGAGCAGTACTTC. The chain is built from TRBV11-1 and TRBJ2-7; TRBD2 aligns across 15 bases. The germline CDR1 and CDR2 sequences are SGHAT and FQDESV (reference sequence). The CDR3 extends over 15 amino acids. J was trimmed by 5 bases and V by 5 bases; bases with no gene match: 4.

This clone was counted a single time. The chain is built from TRBV5-1 and TRBJ2-7; a possible D gene is TRBD1 (6 bases). Deletions cut 4 bases from V and 6 bases from J, with 17 bases between. The length of the CDR3 is 14 residues. From germline, CDR1 is SGHRS and CDR2 YFSETQ. Written as DNA, the CDR3 is TGCGCCAGCAGCGGGACCGGGACACCGGGCGAGCAGTACTTC. The encoded protein is CASSGTGTPGEQYF.

The CDR3 DNA is TGTGCCAGCAGTGACAGGGACACCGGGGAGCTGTTTTTT. Its translation is CASSDRDTGELFF. J is TRBJ2-2 and V is TRBV6-4; no clear D. Germline loops: CDR1 MRHNA, CDR2 SNTAGT. The CDR3 spans 13 residues. V lost 2 bases to trimming and J lost 3 bases, with 4 bases between them.

This sequence joins TRBV19 and TRBJ1-2; TRBD1 matches at 9 bases. CDR1 LNHDA and CDR2 SQIVND come from the germline V gene (reference sequence). With V trimmed by 5 bases and J by 8 bases, 6 bases remained unmatched. CDR3 length: 13 residues. This CDR3 reads CASSSQGAEGYTF. CDR3 nucleotides: TGTGCCAGTAGTTCACAGGGGGCGGAAGGCTACACCTTC.

This clone was observed a few times. The rearrangement joins TRBV23-1 to TRBJ2-2, with TRBD1 matching 11 bases. TRBV23-1 is known as an ORF, though its function is uncertain. J was trimmed by 4 bases and V by 2 bases; bases with no gene match: 6. There are 17 residues in the CDR3. CDR3: CASSQPPGTGGTGELFF. CDR3 bases: TGCGCCAGCAGTCAACCGCCCGGGACAGGGGGCACCGGGGAGCTGTTTTTT.